Listed here is a single T cell receptor (beta chain). These data are taken from a study of shared clonotypes between healthy human individuals. The CDR3 has 15 amino acids. Germline V CDR1 and CDR2: SGHTA, FQGTGA. V shed 4 bases and J 6 bases; nucleotides not matched to a gene: 9. Sequenced by immunoSEQ multiplex PCR; TCRdb stores in-frame clones only, minus some. Of 1.6 million or so clones listed, approximately 96% are singletons. Adult donors, all healthy and HIV-negative, had no recent acute infections or vaccinations. There were only Caucasian adults among the donors, and all lived in Nashville, Tennessee.

The genes are TRBV7-3 and TRBJ2-1, with TRBD1 matching 7 bases. Source material: naive CD4+ T cells sorted from blood. Subset of the sample: CD45RA+ positively selected. The sequence derives from a man aged 25 to 40 in good health. CDR3 coding DNA: TGTGCCAGCAGCTCGGGACAGAGTCATCCCAATGAGCAGTTCTTC. Its translation: CASSSGQSHPNEQFF.